This record concerns one TCR beta chain sequence. This sample is drawn from a study of blood T cell repertoires in COVID-19. Study information: Donors in the United States, Italy and Spain gave samples during acute or convalescent COVID-19.

Using immunoSEQ multiplex PCR, the repertoire was profiled, and TCRdb retains in-frame clones only, with some absent. The sample includes a few hundred thousand clones, around 89% of them seen just once. Deletions cut 4 bases from V and 2 bases from J, with 13 bases between. Germline CDR1 reads LGHNT; CDR2 reads FRNRAP. The CDR3 is 15 residues long. The specimen sequenced was peripheral blood. The rearrangement links TRBV12-5 to TRBJ2-3; D might be TRBD1 (5 bases). This receptor was identified in a man aged 30 to 45 with acute or convalescent COVID-19. The DNA of the CDR3 is TGTGCTAGTGGTTGGGGTGTAGGGGCCACAGATACGCAGTATTTT. Translated: CASGWGVGATDTQYF. The variable domain in full, with the rest retrieved from reference TRBV12-5 and TRBJ2-3, is DARVTQTPRHKVTEMGQEVTMRCQPILGHNTVFWYRQTMMQGLELLAYFRNRAPLDDSGMPKDRFSAEMPDATLATLKIQPSEPRDSAVYFCASGWGVGATDTQYFGPGTRLTVL.